These T cell receptor beta chains were read from a single sample in a study of T cell repertoires in cytomegalovirus infection. TCRdb fed the reads into MiXCR, producing one record per CDR3 protein. The sample has approximately 250,000 distinct CDR3 sequences, about 5.9% seen once. Source material: PBMCs. Source of these receptors: a human donor in good health (CMV status not recorded). Some clones in this sample may be carry-over from other donors' samples. Both conserved end residues are part of each CDR3. The D gene is left open where the match is weak. Expanded clones are given a class, and other clones once, few, many or no size at all.

D gene	clone size	V gene	J gene	CDR3 DNA	CDR3 protein
TRBD1	many	TRBV12-3/TRBV12-4	TRBJ1-2	TGTGCCAGCAACCAGGACAGGGTCGGTGGCTACACCTTC	CASNQDRVGGYTF
NA	many	TRBV7-9	TRBJ1-1	TGTGCCAGCAGATCGGCTAATGAAGCTTTCTTT	CASRSANEAFF
TRBD2	many	TRBV7-2	TRBJ2-7	TGTGCCAGCAGCATCTCTAGCGGGGGTTCCTACGAGCAGTACTTC	CASSISSGGSYEQYF
NA	many	TRBV19	TRBJ2-1	TGTGCCAGTAGTCCCGGCAACCGTGCTTACAATGAGCAGTTCTTC	CASSPGNRAYNEQFF
NA	few	TRBV12-3/TRBV12-4	TRBJ1-2	TGTGCCAGCAGTTTGTCCGTCAGGGTCTATGGCTACACCTTC	CASSLSVRVYGYTF
TRBD1	medium-sized	TRBV7-8	TRBJ1-2	TGTGCCAGCAGCTCCGCTGGGAGTCGACAGGGGAGCTATGGCTACACCTTC	CASSSAGSRQGSYGYTF
NA	many	TRBV7-2	TRBJ1-2	TGTGCCAGCAGCTTACAGGAGAGCGATGGCTACACCTTC	CASSLQESDGYTF
TRBD2	many	TRBV28	TRBJ2-1	TGTGCCAGCAATTTTGCGGGGGGGCCGTGGAATGAGCAGTTCTTC	CASNFAGGPWNEQFF
NA	NA	TRBV5-6	TRBJ1-6	TGTGCCAGCAGCCCTATAGGTACTGATTCACCCCTCCACTTT	CASSPIGTDSPLHF
TRBD1	many	TRBV19	TRBJ1-1	TGTGCCAGTAGTATGCAGGGGGCTGAAGCTTTCTTT	CASSMQGAEAFF
TRBD1	many	TRBV28	TRBJ1-5	TGTGCCAGCAGTTTCCGGACAGGTCAGCATTTT	CASSFRTGQHF
NA	NA	TRBV13	TRBJ2-7	TGTGCCAGCAGTCGGACATCTAACTACGAGCAGTACTTC	CASSRTSNYEQYF
NA	many	TRBV4-1	TRBJ1-4	TGCGCCAGCAGCCAAGATCCGGGCCGCTCAGAAAAACTGTTTTTT	CASSQDPGRSEKLFF
NA	few	TRBV28	TRBJ1-1	TGTGCCAGCAGTTTCCCCGGTGGCTCTGAAGCTTTCTTT	CASSFPGGSEAFF
TRBD2	many	TRBV5-4	TRBJ2-1	TGTGCCAGCGGGGGGGGTCCAGGGAATAACGACAATGAGCAGTTCTTC	CASGGGPGNNDNEQFF
TRBD2	NA	TRBV12-5	TRBJ2-7	TGTGCTAGTGGACCCAGCGGGGGGAGGAACTACGAGCAGTACTTC	CASGPSGGRNYEQYF
TRBD1	many	TRBV12-3/TRBV12-4	TRBJ2-6	TGTGCCAGCACCCGGGGACAGGGAGGCTCTGGGGCCAACGTCCTGACTTTC	CASTRGQGGSGANVLTF
TRBD1	many	TRBV7-2	TRBJ2-6	TGTGCCAGCAGCTTAGCGCCCACAGGGGTGTCCTCGGGGGCCAACGTCCTGACTTTC	CASSLAPTGVSSGANVLTF
NA	few	TRBV20-1	TRBJ2-2	TGCAGTGCTAGTCGCAGCACCGGGGAGCTGTTTTTT	CSASRSTGELFF
NA	many	TRBV7-9	TRBJ2-7	TGTGCCAGCAGCTCTTTGACAGGTAGCTCCTACGAGCAGTACTTC	CASSSLTGSSYEQYF
TRBD2	many	TRBV7-2	TRBJ2-2	TGTGCCAGCAGCTTATACAGCGGGGGTAACACCGGGGAGCTGTTTTTT	CASSLYSGGNTGELFF
NA	many	TRBV7-9	TRBJ2-1	TGTGCCAGCAGCTGGGGGGTCAGTGAGCAGTTCTTC	CASSWGVSEQFF